Presented here are 21 T cell receptor beta chains from one specimen sequenced in a study of blood T cell repertoires in COVID-19. Here immunoSEQ multiplex PCR was the method, and the copy in TCRdb shows in-frame clones only, minus some. The repertoire holds 88,000 or so clones, with approximately 89% as singletons. Sequenced: peripheral blood. The origin of the receptors is a man between 50 and 59 years old with acute or convalescent COVID-19.

The V gene is TRBV30, the J gene TRBJ1-3, with D tentatively TRBD1 (5 bases). CDR1 is GTSNPN and CDR2 is SVGIG in the germline V gene (reference sequence). V was trimmed by 5 bases and J by 0 bases, leaving 14 bases between them. This CDR3 region has 15 residues. The CDR3: CAWRNRQSSGNTIYF. CDR3 nucleotide sequence: TGTGCCTGGCGAAATAGACAGAGCTCTGGAAACACCATATATTTT.

The chain recombines TRBV7-7 with TRBJ2-3, with TRBD1 as a possible D gene (6 bases). CDR1 is SSHAT, CDR2 FNYEAQ, per germline (reference sequence). The CDR3 runs to 17 residues. Trimming stripped 3 bases from V and 0 bases from J, with 16 bases between. In DNA form, the CDR3 reads TGTGCCAGCAGCTTGGGGTTTGCAGGGGAAAGCACAGATACGCAGTATTTT. This encodes CASSLGFAGESTDTQYF.

The chain carries TRBV30 and TRBJ1-1; tentatively, D is TRBD1 (6 bases). The germline V gene encodes CDR1 GTSNPN and CDR2 SVGIG (reference sequence). V lost 0 bases and J lost 9, with 8 bases in between. The CDR3 runs to 11 residues. CDR3 sequence reads: CAWSVRGKAFF. CDR3 nucleotide sequence: TGTGCCTGGAGTGTCAGGGGCAAAGCTTTCTTT.

The V call is TRBV28, the J call TRBJ2-3; TRBD1 matches at 7 bases. Per the germline V gene, CDR1 is MDHEN and CDR2 is SYDVKM. After removal of 5 bases from V and 1 base from J, the junction contained 0 bases not matched to a gene. The CDR3 consists of 13 residues. The CDR3 sequence: CASSTGGTDTQYF. CDR3 nucleotide sequence: TGTGCCAGCAGTACAGGGGGCACAGATACGCAGTATTTT. Variable domain in full (rest from reference TRBV28 and TRBJ2-3): DVKVTQSSRYLVKRTGEKVFLECVQDMDHENMFWYRQDPGLGLRLIYFSYDVKMKEKGDIPEGYSVSREKKERFSLILESASTNQTSMYLCASSTGGTDTQYFGPGTRLTVL.

In DNA, the CDR3 is TGTGCCAGTAGTATAGTAACAGGGAGTACTGAAGCTTTCTTT. Translating it yields CASSIVTGSTEAFF. This chain joins TRBV19 and TRBJ1-1; D may be TRBD1 (6 bases). The CDR3 contains 14 residues. V lost 1 base and J 5 bases, leaving 11 bases between the germline ends. Per germline, CDR1 LNHDA and CDR2 SQIVND (reference sequence). Supplemented by reference TRBV19 and TRBJ1-1, the full variable domain reads DGGITQSPKYLFRKEGQNVTLSCEQNLNHDAMYWYRQDPGQGLRLIYYSQIVNDFQKGDIAEGYSVSREKKESFPLTVTSAQKNPTAFYLCASSIVTGSTEAFFGQGTRLTVV.

The chain joins TRBV3-1 (or the pseudogene TRBV3-2) to TRBJ1-6; D not resolved. V gave up 2 bases and J gave up 7 bases, with 12 bases separating them. Germline V lookup: CDR1 LGHDT, CDR2 YNNKEL (reference sequence). There are 15 residues in the CDR3. The CDR3 DNA follows: TGTGCCAGCAGCCAACCGTACGGACTCAATTCACCCCTCCACTTT. Translated, it gives CASSQPYGLNSPLHF.

The chain joins TRBV10-3 to TRBJ1-6; D perhaps matches TRBD1 (5 bases). The germline V and J ends were trimmed by 5 bases and 6 bases, with 11 bases remaining between them. Germline assignment: CDR1 ENHRY and CDR2 SYGVKD. CDR3 size: 14 residues. The CDR3 DNA reads TGTGCCATCAGTCCACACGACAGTAATTCACCCCTCCACTTT. This sequence encodes CAISPHDSNSPLHF.

The rearrangement uses TRBV24-1 and TRBJ2-2, with 10 bases identical to TRBD1. The CDR3 is made up of 16 amino acids. Per germline, CDR1 KGHDR and CDR2 SFDVKD. Unmatched junction bases numbered 6, after V lost 3 bases and J lost 6 bases. CDR3 protein: CATSDPGQGVAGELFF. Written as DNA, the CDR3 is TGTGCCACCAGTGATCCTGGACAGGGGGTTGCCGGGGAGCTGTTTTTT.

The chain couples TRBV7-2 to TRBJ2-3; the match to TRBD1 covers 8 bases. Trimming cost V 6 bases and J 0 bases; bases outside gene matches: 2. The CDR3 contains 14 residues. Germline CDR1 SGHTA, CDR2 FQGNSA. In nucleotides, the CDR3 is TGTGCCAGCAGTGGGGACAGGAGCACAGATACGCAGTATTTT. It is translated as CASSGDRSTDTQYF.

This rearrangement joins TRBV19 to TRBJ2-1, with D possibly matching TRBD2 (6 bases). Germline loops: CDR1 LNHDA, CDR2 SQIVND (reference sequence). The germline V and J ends were trimmed by 10 bases and 7 bases, with 20 bases remaining between them. The CDR3 length is 14 residues. The CDR3: CATAGGERQNEQFF. The DNA of the CDR3 is TGTGCCACCGCTGGCGGGGAGCGACAAAATGAGCAGTTCTTC. The full variable domain, rest sourced from reference TRBV19 and TRBJ2-1, is DGGITQSPKYLFRKEGQNVTLSCEQNLNHDAMYWYRQDPGQGLRLIYYSQIVNDFQKGDIAEGYSVSREKKESFPLTVTSAQKNPTAFYLCATAGGERQNEQFFGPGTRLTVL.

The V gene is TRBV2, the J gene TRBJ2-5, with 12 bases matching TRBD2. After removal of 9 bases from V and 4 bases from J, the junction contained 18 bases not matched to a gene. The germline gives CDR1 SNHLY, CDR2 FYNNEI. The CDR3 covers 18 residues. Here the CDR3 reads CARGGFLAGGRGGETQYF. Here the CDR3 DNA reads TGTGCCAGAGGGGGTTTTCTAGCGGGAGGGCGGGGAGGAGAGACCCAGTACTTC.

The CDR3: CASSFGTDNSPLHF. CDR3 sequence (DNA): TGTGCCAGCAGTTTCGGGACTGATAATTCACCCCTCCACTTT. V usage is TRBV9 and J usage is TRBJ1-6; D is possibly TRBD1 (5 bases). V lost 5 bases to trimming and J lost 5 bases, with 11 bases between them. This CDR3 is 14 amino acids long. Germline assignment: CDR1 SGDLS and CDR2 YYNGEE.

The V gene is TRBV15, the J gene TRBJ1-5, with 7 bases fitting TRBD1. The germline V gene has CDR1 LNHNV and CDR2 YYDKDF (reference sequence). V gave up 5 bases and J gave up 7 bases; unmatched junction bases: 11. The CDR3 is 15 residues long. CDR3 nucleotides: TGTGCCACCAGCGGGGGAAGACAGGGAGGCCAGCCCCAGCATTTT. Translating it yields CATSGGRQGGQPQHF.

This chain connects TRBV9 to TRBJ1-4; TRBD1 matches 9 bases. CDR3 length: 14 amino acids. CDR1 is SGDLS, CDR2 YYNGEE, per germline. Germline trimming cut 3 bases from V and 12 bases from J; bases unmatched to any gene: 9. CDR3 region: CASSAGQGVRELFF. CDR3 nucleotides: TGTGCCAGCAGCGCGGGACAGGGAGTACGGGAACTGTTTTTT.

The CDR3 DNA reads as TGTGCCAGCAGTGAATTGGCGGGGGGGCCGAAGACCCAGTACTTC. Translation: CASSELAGGPKTQYF. The rearrangement links TRBV2 to TRBJ2-5, with 9 bases identical to TRBD2. J gave up 6 bases and V 2 bases, and 7 bases lay outside the gene matches. The germline CDR1 and CDR2 sequences are SNHLY and FYNNEI. The CDR3 has 15 amino acids.

The chain joins TRBV6-5 to TRBJ2-5, with TRBD2 identical over 8 bases. In germline, CDR1 is MNHEY, CDR2 SVGAGI. The CDR3 consists of 14 residues. The junction had 5 bases not matched to a gene; V was cut back by 6 bases and J by 2 bases. The CDR3 is CASRASGLQETQYF. The CDR3, as DNA: TGTGCCAGCAGGGCTAGCGGGTTGCAAGAGACCCAGTACTTC.

The chain recombines TRBV27 with TRBJ1-2, with 9 bases that match TRBD1. The CDR3 consists of 16 residues. The V and J ends lost 5 bases and 8 bases, in that order; junction bases with no gene match: 15. CDR1 is MNHEY and CDR2 is SMNVEV in the germline V gene (reference sequence). This CDR3 reads CASSGTGTGYIGGYTF. The CDR3 DNA sequence: TGTGCCAGCAGTGGGACCGGGACAGGGTATATCGGGGGCTACACCTTC.

V and J are TRBV23-1 and TRBJ2-5, with D maybe TRBD2 (5 bases). TRBV23-1 has ORF status, its function being uncertain. V was pared by 2 bases and J by 1 base, with 5 bases between. The CDR3 runs 13 residues. Written as DNA, the CDR3 is TGCGCCAGCAGTCAAGGGAGCCAAGAGACCCAGTACTTC. As protein: CASSQGSQETQYF.

J is TRBJ2-7 and V is TRBV10-3; D might be TRBD1 (6 bases). Looked up from germline, CDR1 is ENHRY and CDR2 is SYGVKD. V lost 4 bases and J 2 bases, leaving 9 bases between the germline ends. CDR3 size: 13 residues. CDR3 bases: TGTGCCATCAGTGTAGGACAGCCCTACGAGCAGTACTTC. Protein: CAISVGQPYEQYF.

The chain carries TRBV9 and TRBJ2-5; TRBD2 aligns across 8 bases. The V gene's germline CDR1 is SGDLS and CDR2 YYNGEE. The CDR3 has 15 amino acids. J lost 1 base, V lost 3 bases, and 5 bases had no gene match. CDR3 sequence (DNA): TGTGCCAGCAGCGAGGGAGCGGGAGCCCAAGAGACCCAGTACTTC. It translates to CASSEGAGAQETQYF.

The chain uses TRBV5-5 and TRBJ1-4; 8 positions agree with TRBD1. The CDR3 is 15 amino acids. The V gene end was trimmed by 4 bases and the J gene end by 5 bases; junction bases not matched to a gene: 7. Germline V gene data show CDR1 as SGHKS and CDR2 as YYEKEE (reference sequence). The CDR3 DNA follows: TGTGCCAGCAGCCCGGAGGGACAGGTAAATGAAAAACTGTTTTTT. The encoded protein is CASSPEGQVNEKLFF.